This T cell receptor beta chain was captured by sequencing in a study of graft-versus-host responses after intestinal transplantation. Study summary: Every recipient underwent anti-thymocyte globulin induction, then tacrolimus and steroids for around three years. Study-level findings and limits: High graft-versus-host to host-versus-graft clonal ratios were seen in allografts of patients with graft-donor T cell macrochimerism. GvH clones appeared in recipient marrow, some first in ileum or blood. Early post-transplant declines in HvG were associated with peak levels of circulating GvH clones.

Only in-frame clones appear in the TCRdb table, and some are missing; sequencing was by immunoSEQ multiplex PCR. In the table there are roughly 97,000 clones, around 90% of which are singletons. In germline, CDR1 is SGHDT, CDR2 YYEEEE. The CDR3 extends over 13 amino acids. After removal of 7 bases from V and 4 bases from J, the junction contained 5 bases not matched to a gene. Comments on this clone: What it binds is unknown.

The sequenced sample was PBMCs, obtained roughly 68 weeks after intestinal transplant. The clonotype was recovered from a human patient who received an intestinal transplant, so some T cells may come from the graft donor. V and J are TRBV5-6 and TRBJ2-3, with 8 positions matching TRBD2. The CDR3 DNA is TGTGCCAGCCTGGCGGGGGGCCCAGATACGCAGTATTTT. Encoded protein: CASLAGGPDTQYF.